This T cell receptor beta chain was obtained from a study of cytomegalovirus exposure and HLA in healthy donors (dated by TCRdb to the late 2010s). Background for the entire study: An earlier analysis of approximately 600 of the donors reported approximately 290 Gb of sequence data and 120 million or so unique TCR beta sequences from 150 million to 200 million T cells. Roughly 300 gigabases of sequencing data and 78 million or so unique TCR sequences were included in an early release covering several hundred HLA-typed donors. Among the roughly 390 genotyped donors, 81% belonged to the genetic ancestry cluster associated with self-reported Caucasian donors. The study aimed to test whether signatures of past pathogen exposure could be identified by cataloging public T cell receptors. The T cell repertoires of under 750 subjects were profiled by immunosequencing and related to cytomegalovirus serostatus. A separate validation cohort of 100 to 150 different subjects was used in addition to the 666-subject first cohort. To predict cytomegalovirus infection status, the study brought together high-throughput TCR immunosequencing, statistical association of individual TCRs with disease status, and machine learning. To study patterns of TCR occurrence, a later analysis re-analyzed previously published TCR beta repertoires from several hundred donors and added high-resolution HLA genotyping. The later analysis used no new phenotypic data to find candidate immune exposures, relying instead on TCR beta sequences and their occurrence across donors. An earlier analysis of some 600 of the donors applied high-throughput TCR beta sequencing to assess whether each TCR beta V gene segment acted as functional or pseudogenic. Donor age, sex, ethnicity and CMV serostatus were compiled together with the repertoire data. A later genetic analysis used genome-wide SNP genotypes for about 55% of the 666 donors, treating that subset as a discovery cohort. Every repertoire in the discovery cohort had been generated on one and the same sequencing platform. Class I and class II HLA loci were covered by the typing at four-digit resolution. Typing coverage varied by locus: roughly 629-630 donors for A, B, C, DRB1 and DQB1; about 520 for DQA1; about 600 for DPA1; fewer than 480 for DPB1. A handful of DR-DQ haplotypes were handled as single units for association and clustering because linkage in the cohort was strong. On average, roughly 250,000 unique TCR beta nucleotide sequences were sequenced per donor among about 400 genotyped donors of the cohort, with approximately 18% of those sequences being non-productive. What the work shows at the level of the full study, not this receptor alone: The only immune exposure information available for the cohort was CMV serostatus. Compared with the roughly 700-donor mean, donors in an Asian-associated ancestry cluster had fewer N-insertions in productive TCRs, according to a later genetic analysis. Because HLA typing was missing for some donors at each locus, association tests included only the typed subset. Most TCR sequences were seen in very few donors, while some public TCRs were found in many individuals. This cohort had only TCR beta chains sequenced, and the lack of alpha or paired-chain data limited which features could be detected. V-gene and J-gene trimming of TCR beta chains was associated with a missense DCLRE1C variant in a later genetic analysis, and the association was replicated in an independent cohort. Some 16 rarely observed V segments, including chromosome 9 orphons, were excluded from the earlier analysis of 550 to 700 of the donors because counts were too low. The sequencing pipeline was judged likely to have produced a cluster of highly shared sequence variants as a technical artifact. The authors suggested that the approach could potentially be generalized to other disease states and immunological phenotypes. According to a later analysis, TCR association rates differed among HLA loci, with DRB1 alleles showing the most associated TCRs and HLA-C alleles showing the fewest. Compared with equally common non-associated chains, HLA-associated TCR beta chains in a later analysis were more clonally expanded and had lower generation probabilities. A later analysis associated about 17,000 TCR beta sequences with specific HLA alleles at a false discovery rate of 0.05. Several of the top co-occurrence clusters appeared to be linked to parvovirus B19, influenza, CMV and Epstein-Barr virus, according to a later analysis. When HLA alleles, especially DR and DQ, strongly co-occurred, TCR associations were difficult to assign to individual alleles. Most CMV-associated TCR beta chains appeared to be HLA-restricted in a later analysis, and the HLA associations seemed to be driven largely by CMV exposure. In the study, 150 to 200 TCR beta chains were listed as associated with cytomegalovirus. Cytomegalovirus status was reported to be diagnosed by the classifier with high specificity and sensitivity in both the original and validation cohorts. Correlated functional status among segregating V segments might reflect linkage disequilibrium, but an unknown experimental factor could not be ruled out. Broadly in line with IMGT annotations, most TCR beta V segments showed up in productive rearrangements about 87% or about 30% of the time in an earlier analysis of roughly 590 of the donors. The presence/absence analyses assumed that sequencing depth was roughly uniform across donors, and that assumption may not be true. In vitro tests confirmed that a few of the cytomegalovirus-associated TCR beta chains recognize cytomegalovirus antigens. Some IMGT-functional V segments, including TRBV6-2 and TRBV6-3, could not be distinguished by the 87-base-pair reads and were therefore excluded. A further reported finding was that TCR beta sequences accurately predicted the HLA-A and HLA-B alleles for most subjects in the first cohort.

Comments on this clone: The clone's antigen remains unknown.

Library preparation employed the immunoSEQ multiplex PCR assay. The multiplex PCR relied on a mix of 60 forward primers for TCR Vbeta segments and 13 reverse primers for TCR Jbeta segments. The CDR3 region of rearranged TCR beta genes was amplified from genomic DNA with a multiplex PCR assay. The Illumina HiSeq System was used to sequence the amplified TCR beta libraries as 87-base-pair reads. For the original study's pipeline: Across the roughly 640 repertoires, a later analysis counted some 81 million unique TCR beta chains, roughly 11 million of which were shared by at least two donors. A nearest-neighbor algorithm error-corrected the raw reads and collapsed the reads into unique sequences, merging closely related sequences to remove PCR and sequencing errors. V, D and J gene segments were assigned by aligning CDR3 sequences to IMGT reference sequences. For a sequence to be retained, a match of at least six nucleotides was required to both a V gene segment and a J gene segment. Rearrangements were classified as productive when the CDR3 lacked stop codons and remained in frame with V and J, and all other rearrangements were classified as non-productive. Following IMGT convention, CDR3 was defined as the stretch from the second conserved V-encoded cysteine up to the conserved J-encoded phenylalanine. In an earlier analysis of 500 to 650 of the donors, sequences lacking an unambiguous match to a single V gene segment were excluded. In an earlier analysis of several hundred of the donors, V segments were called functional above 56.7% productive rearrangements and were called segregating when the between-donor standard deviation exceeded 5%. A statistical classification framework was built to diagnose cytomegalovirus status from the catalog of TCR beta chain sequences. A later analysis assigned V and J genes by comparing TCR nucleotide sequences with IMGT/GENE-DB human TR gene sequences. The TCRdist pipeline was used in a later analysis to assign CDR3 sequences and most-parsimonious VDJ recombination scenarios. In a later analysis, each TCR beta chain was defined by its CDR3 amino acid sequence together with its V-gene family, and reads without a unique V-gene family were excluded. In a later analysis, 450 to 600 highly shared, low-generation-probability nucleotide sequences were removed to address suspected cross-contamination and a sequencing artifact. In a later analysis, a clonal expansion index was calculated for each public chain from normalized within-repertoire ranks of inferred template counts. A later analysis computed generation probabilities with a VDJ recombination model fitted to out-of-frame rearrangements, and checked the results against IGoR. In a later analysis, hypergeometric tests were used to score TCR-TCR, TCR-HLA and TCR-CMV co-occurrence, with a repertoire-size bias correction applied to TCR pairs. In a later analysis, false discovery rates were estimated by permuting HLA or CMV assignments 20 times. In a later analysis, co-occurring TCRs were grouped with DBSCAN, and TCRdist sequence similarity was added when clustering was performed within HLA-allele-positive subsets. For co-occurrence clustering, repertoires with fewer than 30,000 or more than 120,000 public chains were excluded, along with about five repertoires with anomalous nucleotide sharing. Not all clones reach the TCRdb copy of this immuneACCESS table, which keeps in-frame sequences only. Checked studies attribute under half of the gap to unresolved V genes and leave the rest unexplained. V and J calls plus clone size are reproduced from that table; the DNA served to infer D and trimming. The sample's table covers some 76,000 clones. The ten most abundant clones make up about 0.83% of the sample.

The cohort consisted of hundreds of healthy bone marrow donors. Cohort members were all nominally healthy when sampled, although unrecorded immune exposures were likely present. The donor tested CMV seronegative and was one of the 352 seronegative cohort members. A peripheral blood sample was collected from each donor, and TCR beta sequencing was performed on peripheral blood mononuclear cells. Genomic DNA was extracted from the blood cell samples with the Qiagen DNeasy Blood Extraction Kit. Between the V and J ends, shortened by 5 bases and 6 bases respectively, the junction contains 13 bases. The CDR3 runs 12 amino acids, cysteine and phenylalanine included. Only the CDR3 DNA stays, 36 bases, in frame from base 1. Sequences GTSNPN (CDR1) and SVGIG (CDR2) are obtained from the germline V gene (reference sequence).

The source is a boy aged 5 to 17 in good health and CMV-seronegative. Rearrangement joined TRBV30 to TRBJ1-1; possibly the D gene is TRBD1, per 5 matching bases. The sequenced material came from PBMCs. Read as DNA, the sequence is TGTGCCTGGCAGGGTTCTCAGTCTGAAGCTTTCTTT. It translates to CAWQGSQSEAFF.